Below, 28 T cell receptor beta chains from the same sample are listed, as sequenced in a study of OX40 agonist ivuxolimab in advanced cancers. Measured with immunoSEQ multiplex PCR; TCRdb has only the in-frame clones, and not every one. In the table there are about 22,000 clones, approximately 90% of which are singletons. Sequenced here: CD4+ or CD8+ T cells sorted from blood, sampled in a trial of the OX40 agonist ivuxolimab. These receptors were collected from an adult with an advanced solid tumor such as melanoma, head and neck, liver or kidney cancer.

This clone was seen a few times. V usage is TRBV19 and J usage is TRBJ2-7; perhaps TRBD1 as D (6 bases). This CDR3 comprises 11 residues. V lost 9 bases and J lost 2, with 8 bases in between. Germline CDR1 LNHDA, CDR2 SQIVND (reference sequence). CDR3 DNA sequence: TGTGCCAGCGGACAGCCCTACGAGCAGTACTTC. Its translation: CASGQPYEQYF.

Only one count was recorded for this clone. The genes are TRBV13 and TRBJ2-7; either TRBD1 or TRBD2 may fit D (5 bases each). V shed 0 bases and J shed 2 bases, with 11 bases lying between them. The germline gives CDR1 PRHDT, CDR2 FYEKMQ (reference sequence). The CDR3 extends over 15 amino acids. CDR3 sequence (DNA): TGTGCCAGCAGCTTAGGCCAGAGAGGGGCCTACGAGCAGTACTTC. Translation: CASSLGQRGAYEQYF.

CDR3 region: CASSLVLGDNQPQHF. The CDR3 coding sequence is TGTGCCAGCAGCTTAGTGCTGGGGGACAATCAGCCCCAGCATTTT. The gene calls are TRBV7-2 and TRBJ1-5; tentatively, D is TRBD1 (5 bases). This CDR3 region has 15 residues. Germline V lookup: CDR1 SGHTA, CDR2 FQGNSA. With 1 base removed from V and 3 bases from J, the gap between germline ends came to 10 bases.

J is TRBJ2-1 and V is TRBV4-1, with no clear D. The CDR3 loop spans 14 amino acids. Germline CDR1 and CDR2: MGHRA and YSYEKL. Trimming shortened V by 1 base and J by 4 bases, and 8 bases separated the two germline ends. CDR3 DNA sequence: TGCGCCAGCAGCCAAGCGGACGCTTACAATGAGCAGTTCTTC. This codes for CASSQADAYNEQFF.

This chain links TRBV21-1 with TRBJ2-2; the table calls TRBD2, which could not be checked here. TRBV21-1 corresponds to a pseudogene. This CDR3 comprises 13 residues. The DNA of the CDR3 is TGTGCCAGCAGGGTAGTGAACACCGGGGAGCTGTTTTTT. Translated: CASRVVNTGELFF.

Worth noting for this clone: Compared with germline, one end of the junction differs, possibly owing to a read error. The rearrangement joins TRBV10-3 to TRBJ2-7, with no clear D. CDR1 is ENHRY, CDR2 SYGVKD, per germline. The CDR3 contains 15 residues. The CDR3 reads CASSERVFGSYEQYF. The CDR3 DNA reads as TGTGCCAGCAGTGAAAGAGTGTTTGGGTCCTACGAGCAGTACTTC.

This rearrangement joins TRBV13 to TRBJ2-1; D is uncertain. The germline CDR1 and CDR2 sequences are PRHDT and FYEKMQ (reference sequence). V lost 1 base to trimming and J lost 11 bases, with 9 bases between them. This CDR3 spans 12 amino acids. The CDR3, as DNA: TGTGCCAGCAGCTTAGAGTTCGGTCAGCAGTTCTTC. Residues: CASSLEFGQQFF.

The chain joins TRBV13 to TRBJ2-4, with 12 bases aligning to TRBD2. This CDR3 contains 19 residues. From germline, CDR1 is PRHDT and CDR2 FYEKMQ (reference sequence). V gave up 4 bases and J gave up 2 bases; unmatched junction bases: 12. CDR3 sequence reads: CASSSRTSGKGGTKNIQYF. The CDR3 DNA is TGTGCCAGCAGCTCTCGGACTAGCGGGAAGGGAGGAACCAAAAACATTCAGTACTTC.

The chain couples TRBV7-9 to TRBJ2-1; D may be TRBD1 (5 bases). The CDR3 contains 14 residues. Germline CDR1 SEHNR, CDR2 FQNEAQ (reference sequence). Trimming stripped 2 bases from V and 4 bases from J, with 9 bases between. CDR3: CASSLTGMYNEQFF. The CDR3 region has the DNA TGTGCCAGCAGCTTAACAGGAATGTACAATGAGCAGTTCTTC.

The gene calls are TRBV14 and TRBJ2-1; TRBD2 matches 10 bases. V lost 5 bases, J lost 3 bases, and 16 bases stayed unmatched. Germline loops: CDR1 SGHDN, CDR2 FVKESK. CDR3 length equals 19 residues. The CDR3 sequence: CASSTGLADATESYNEQFF. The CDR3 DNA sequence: TGTGCCAGCAGCACCGGACTAGCGGATGCTACGGAAAGCTACAATGAGCAGTTCTTC.

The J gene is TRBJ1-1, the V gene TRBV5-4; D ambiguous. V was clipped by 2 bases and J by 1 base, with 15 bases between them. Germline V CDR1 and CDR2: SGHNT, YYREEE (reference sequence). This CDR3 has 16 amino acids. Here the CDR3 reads CASSFRLLGPNTEAFF. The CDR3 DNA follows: TGTGCCAGCAGCTTTAGGCTACTGGGCCCGAACACTGAAGCTTTCTTT.

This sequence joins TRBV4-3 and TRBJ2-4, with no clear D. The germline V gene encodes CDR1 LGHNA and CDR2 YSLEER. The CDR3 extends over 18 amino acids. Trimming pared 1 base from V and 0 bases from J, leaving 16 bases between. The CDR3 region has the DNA TGCGCCAGCAGCCAAGCCAGAGCCCCAACTCTAGCCAAAAACATTCAGTACTTC. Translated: CASSQARAPTLAKNIQYF.

The CDR3 loop is CASSRTKSQAYSYEQYF. CDR3 DNA: TGTGCCAGCAGCCGGACTAAGTCGCAGGCCTACTCCTACGAGCAGTACTTC. The chain combines TRBV11-2 with TRBJ2-7, with D perhaps matching TRBD2 (6 bases). CDR1 and CDR2 (germline): SGHAT, FQNNGV. The ends were cut back, 5 bases at V and 0 bases at J, with 20 bases in the middle. The CDR3 loop spans 17 amino acids.

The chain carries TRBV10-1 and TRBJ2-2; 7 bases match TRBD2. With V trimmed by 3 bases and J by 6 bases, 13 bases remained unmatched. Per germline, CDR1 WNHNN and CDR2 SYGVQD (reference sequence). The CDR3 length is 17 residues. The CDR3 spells CASSEVRSGIGAGELFF. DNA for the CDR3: TGCGCCAGCAGTGAAGTAAGAAGCGGGATTGGCGCCGGGGAGCTGTTTTTT.

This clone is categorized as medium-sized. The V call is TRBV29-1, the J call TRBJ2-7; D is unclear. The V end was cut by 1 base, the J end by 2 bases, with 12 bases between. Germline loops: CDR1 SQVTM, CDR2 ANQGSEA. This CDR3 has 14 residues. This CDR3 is CSVEGLAPPYEQYF. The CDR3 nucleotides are TGCAGCGTTGAAGGTCTGGCGCCGCCCTACGAGCAGTACTTC.

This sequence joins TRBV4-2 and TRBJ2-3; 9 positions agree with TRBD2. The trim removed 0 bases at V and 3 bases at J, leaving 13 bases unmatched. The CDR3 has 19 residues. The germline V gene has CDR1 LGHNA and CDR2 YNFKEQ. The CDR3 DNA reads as TGTGCCAGCAGCCAAGATGAAAAGGTAGCGGGAGATGTAACAGATACGCAGTATTTT. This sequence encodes CASSQDEKVAGDVTDTQYF.

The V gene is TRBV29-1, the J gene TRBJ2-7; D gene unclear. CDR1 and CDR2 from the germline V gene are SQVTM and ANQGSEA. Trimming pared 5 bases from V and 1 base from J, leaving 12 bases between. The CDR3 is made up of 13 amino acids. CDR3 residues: CSVRPRTSYEQYF. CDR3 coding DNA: TGCAGCGTTCGGCCGAGAACTTCCTACGAGCAGTACTTC.

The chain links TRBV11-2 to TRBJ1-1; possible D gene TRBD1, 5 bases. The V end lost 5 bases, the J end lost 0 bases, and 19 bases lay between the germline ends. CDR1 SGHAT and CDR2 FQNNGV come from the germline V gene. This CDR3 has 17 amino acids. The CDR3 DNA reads TGTGCCAGCAGCCCCGAATTCTCCGGGACGGTGAACACTGAAGCTTTCTTT. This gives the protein CASSPEFSGTVNTEAFF.

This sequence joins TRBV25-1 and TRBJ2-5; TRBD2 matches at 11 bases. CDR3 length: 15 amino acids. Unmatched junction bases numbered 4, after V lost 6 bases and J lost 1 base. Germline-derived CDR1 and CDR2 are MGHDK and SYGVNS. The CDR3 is CASSFGTSGQETQYF. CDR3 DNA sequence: TGTGCCAGCAGCTTCGGGACTAGCGGCCAAGAGACCCAGTACTTC. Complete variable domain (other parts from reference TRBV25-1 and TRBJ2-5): EADIYQTPRYLVIGTGKKITLECSQTMGHDKMYWYQQDPGMELHLIHYSYGVNSTEKGDLSSESTVSRIRTEHFPLTLESARPSHTSQYLCASSFGTSGQETQYFGPGTRLLVL.

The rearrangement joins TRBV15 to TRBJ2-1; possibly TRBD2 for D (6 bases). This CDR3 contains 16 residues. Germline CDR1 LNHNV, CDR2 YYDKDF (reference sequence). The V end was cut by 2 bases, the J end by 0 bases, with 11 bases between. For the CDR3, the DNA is TGTGCCACCAGCAGAACGGGAGCGGCCTCCTACAATGAGCAGTTCTTC. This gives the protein CATSRTGAASYNEQFF.

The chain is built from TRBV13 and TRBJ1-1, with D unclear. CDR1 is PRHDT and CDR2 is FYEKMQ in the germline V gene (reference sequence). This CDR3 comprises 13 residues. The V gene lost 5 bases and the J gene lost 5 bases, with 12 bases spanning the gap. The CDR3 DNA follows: TGTGCCAGCAGCCCTACCACGGCTACTGAAGCTTTCTTT. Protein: CASSPTTATEAFF.

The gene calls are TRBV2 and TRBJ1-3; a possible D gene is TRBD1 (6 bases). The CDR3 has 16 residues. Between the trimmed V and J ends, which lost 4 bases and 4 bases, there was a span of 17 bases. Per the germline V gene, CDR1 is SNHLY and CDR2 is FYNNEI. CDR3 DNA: TGTGCCAGCAGTGCTTTAGACAGGATAGCAGGAAACACCATATATTTT. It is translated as CASSALDRIAGNTIYF.

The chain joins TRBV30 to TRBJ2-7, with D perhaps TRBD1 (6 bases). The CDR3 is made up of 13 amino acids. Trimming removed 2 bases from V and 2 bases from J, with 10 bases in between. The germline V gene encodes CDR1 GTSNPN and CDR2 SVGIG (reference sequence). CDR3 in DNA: TGTGCCTGGAGTTCAGGGGTGGCCTACGAGCAGTACTTC. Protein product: CAWSSGVAYEQYF.

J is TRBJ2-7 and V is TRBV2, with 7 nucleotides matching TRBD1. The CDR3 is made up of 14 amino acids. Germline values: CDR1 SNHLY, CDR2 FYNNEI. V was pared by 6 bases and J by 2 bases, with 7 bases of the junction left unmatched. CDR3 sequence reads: CASSVGTVTYEQYF. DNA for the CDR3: TGTGCCAGCAGCGTTGGGACAGTAACCTACGAGCAGTACTTC.

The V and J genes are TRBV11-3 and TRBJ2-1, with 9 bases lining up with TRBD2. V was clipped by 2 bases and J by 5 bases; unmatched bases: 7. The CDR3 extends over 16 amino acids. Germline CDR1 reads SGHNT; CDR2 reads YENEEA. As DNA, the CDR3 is TGTGCCAGCAGCTTACTTCTAGCGGGAAAAAACAATGAGCAGTTCTTC. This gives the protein CASSLLLAGKNNEQFF. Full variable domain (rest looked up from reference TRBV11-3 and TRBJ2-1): EAGVVQSPRYKIIEKKQPVAFWCNPISGHNTLYWYLQNLGQGPELLIRYENEEAVDDSQLPKDRFSAERLKGVDSTLKIQPAELGDSAVYLCASSLLLAGKNNEQFFGPGTRLTVL.

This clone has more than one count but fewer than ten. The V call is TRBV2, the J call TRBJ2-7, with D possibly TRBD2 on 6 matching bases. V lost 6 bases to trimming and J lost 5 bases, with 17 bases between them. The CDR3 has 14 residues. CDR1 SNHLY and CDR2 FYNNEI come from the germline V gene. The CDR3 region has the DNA TGTGCCAGCAGCGCTGCGGGACCTCTCAACGAGCAGTACTTC. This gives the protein CASSAAGPLNEQYF.

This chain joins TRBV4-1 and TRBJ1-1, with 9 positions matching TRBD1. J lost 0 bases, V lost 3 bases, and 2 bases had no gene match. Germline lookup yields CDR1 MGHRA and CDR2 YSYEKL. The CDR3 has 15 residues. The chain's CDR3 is CASSHGQGMNTEAFF. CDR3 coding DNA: TGCGCCAGCAGCCACGGACAGGGGATGAACACTGAAGCTTTCTTT.

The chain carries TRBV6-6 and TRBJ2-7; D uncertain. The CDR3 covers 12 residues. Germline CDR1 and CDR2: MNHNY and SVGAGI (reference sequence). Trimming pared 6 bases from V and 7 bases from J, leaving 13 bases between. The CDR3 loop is CASSPGLKEQYF. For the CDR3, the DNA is TGTGCCAGCAGCCCCGGATTAAAAGAGCAGTACTTC.